The entry below gives a single T cell receptor (beta chain) sequence along with its context. Antigen: not known. The CDR3 has 16 residues. The V and J ends lost 0 bases and 1 base, in that order; junction bases with no gene match: 2. The germline CDR1 and CDR2 sequences are LGHNA and YSLEER. This record comes from a study of CD8+CD57+ T cells in acquired aplastic anemia. Overall study context: Yields of DNA that came from sorted CD4+ and CD8+ cells averaged roughly 3.3 ug. General study points: Patients shared approximately 30 CD8+ CDR3 sequences with controls.

For CDR3 and TCR beta VDJ profiling, genomic DNA was the template used. TCRdb independently ran MiXCR on the reads; one entry per CDR3 protein. The table lists a few hundred thousand distinct CDR3 sequences, approximately 79% of them singletons. An expansion of CD8+CD57+ cells by flow cytometry had been shown in patients chosen for sequencing. Sampling of blood occurred while the patients had still received no therapy. The receptor's source is a human donor with aplastic anemia. This chain connects TRBV4-3 to TRBJ2-1, with 8 bases fitting TRBD2. Sequenced: sorted CD4+, CD8+, or CD8+CD57+ T cells (not recorded which) from PBMCs. CDR3 region: CASSQERGDSYNEQFF. DNA of the CDR3: TGCGCCAGCAGCCAAGAGCGGGGGGATTCCTACAATGAGCAGTTCTTC.